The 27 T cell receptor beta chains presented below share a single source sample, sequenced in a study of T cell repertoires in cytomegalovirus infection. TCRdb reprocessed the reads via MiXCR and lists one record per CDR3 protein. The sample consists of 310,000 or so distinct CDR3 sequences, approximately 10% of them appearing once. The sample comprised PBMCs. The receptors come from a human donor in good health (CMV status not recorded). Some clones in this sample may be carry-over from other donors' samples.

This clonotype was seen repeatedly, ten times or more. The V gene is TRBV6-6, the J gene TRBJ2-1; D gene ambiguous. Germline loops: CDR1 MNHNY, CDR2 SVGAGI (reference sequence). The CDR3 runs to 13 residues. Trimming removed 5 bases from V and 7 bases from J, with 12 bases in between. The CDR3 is CASSPASLNEQFF. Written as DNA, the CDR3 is TGTGCCAGCAGTCCCGCCTCTTTGAATGAGCAGTTCTTC.

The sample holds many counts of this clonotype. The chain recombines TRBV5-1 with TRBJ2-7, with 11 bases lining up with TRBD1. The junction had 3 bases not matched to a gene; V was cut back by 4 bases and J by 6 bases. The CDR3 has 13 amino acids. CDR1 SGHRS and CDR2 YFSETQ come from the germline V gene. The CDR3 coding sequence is TGCGCCAGCAGCAACGGGACAGGGGGCGAGCAGTACGTC. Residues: CASSNGTGGEQYV.

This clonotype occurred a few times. The CDR3 DNA reads TGTGCCATCAGGGGACCCGACGGTGAGCAGTTCTTC. Translated, it gives CAIRGPDGEQFF. This chain links TRBV10-3 with TRBJ2-1; D may match TRBD1 or TRBD2 (5 bases each). CDR3 size: 12 residues. V lost 6 bases and J lost 9, with 12 bases in between. CDR1 is ENHRY, CDR2 SYGVKD, per germline.

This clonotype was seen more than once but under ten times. The CDR3 spells CSAEAYSTEAFF. The CDR3 bases are TGCAGTGCTGAAGCGTATAGCACTGAAGCTTTCTTT. The chain couples TRBV20-1 to TRBJ1-1; D is uncertain. V lost 5 bases and J lost 4, with 11 bases in between. Germline assignment: CDR1 DFQATT and CDR2 SNEGSKA (reference sequence). The CDR3 sequence is 12 residues long.

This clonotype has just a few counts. The CDR3 nucleotides are TGTGCCAGCAGTCCGATGGGCTACAATGAGCAGTTCTTC. Translation: CASSPMGYNEQFF. The chain links TRBV6-6 to TRBJ2-1; no reliable D call. Trimming removed 5 bases at V and 3 bases at J, with 8 bases between. Germline values: CDR1 MNHNY, CDR2 SVGAGI (reference sequence). The CDR3 spans 13 residues.

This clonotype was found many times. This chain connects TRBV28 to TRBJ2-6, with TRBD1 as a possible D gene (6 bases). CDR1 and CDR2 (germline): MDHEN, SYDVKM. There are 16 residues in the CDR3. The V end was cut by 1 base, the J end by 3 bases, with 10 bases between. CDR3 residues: CASSLYPGVGANVLTF. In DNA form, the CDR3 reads TGTGCCAGCAGTTTATACCCAGGGGTTGGGGCCAACGTCCTGACTTTC.

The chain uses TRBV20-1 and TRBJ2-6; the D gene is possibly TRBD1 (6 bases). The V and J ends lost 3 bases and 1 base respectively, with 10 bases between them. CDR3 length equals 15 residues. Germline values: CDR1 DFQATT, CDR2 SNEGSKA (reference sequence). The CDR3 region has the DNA TGCAGTGCTAGCAGGGGCCGGTCTGGGGCCAACGTCCTGACTTTC. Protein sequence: CSASRGRSGANVLTF.

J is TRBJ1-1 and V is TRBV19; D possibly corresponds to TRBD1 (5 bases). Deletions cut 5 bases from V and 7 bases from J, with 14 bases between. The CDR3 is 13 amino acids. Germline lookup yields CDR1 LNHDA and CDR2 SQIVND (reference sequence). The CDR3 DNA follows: TGTGCCAGTAGTGCCCGGGGCAGAGGTGAAGCTTTCTTT. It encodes CASSARGRGEAFF. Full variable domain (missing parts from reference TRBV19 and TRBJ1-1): DGGITQSPKYLFRKEGQNVTLSCEQNLNHDAMYWYRQDPGQGLRLIYYSQIVNDFQKGDIAEGYSVSREKKESFPLTVTSAQKNPTAFYLCASSARGRGEAFFGQGTRLTVV.

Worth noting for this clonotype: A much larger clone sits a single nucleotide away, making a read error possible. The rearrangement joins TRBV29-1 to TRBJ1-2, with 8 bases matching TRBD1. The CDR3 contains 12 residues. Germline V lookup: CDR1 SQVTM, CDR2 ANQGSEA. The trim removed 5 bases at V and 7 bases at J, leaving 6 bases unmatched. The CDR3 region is CSVLQGGTGYTF. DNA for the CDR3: TGCAGCGTTCTACAGGGGGGGACTGGCTACACCTTC.

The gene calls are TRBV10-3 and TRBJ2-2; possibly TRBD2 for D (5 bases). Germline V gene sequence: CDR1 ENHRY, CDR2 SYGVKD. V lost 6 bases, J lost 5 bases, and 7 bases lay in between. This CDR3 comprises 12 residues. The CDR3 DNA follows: TGTGCCATCAGCGGGAATACCGGGGAGCTGTTTTTT. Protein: CAISGNTGELFF.

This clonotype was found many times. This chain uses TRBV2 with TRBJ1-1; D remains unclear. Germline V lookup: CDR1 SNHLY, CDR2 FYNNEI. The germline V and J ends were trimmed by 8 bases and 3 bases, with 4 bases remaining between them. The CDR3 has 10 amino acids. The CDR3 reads CASGYTEAFF. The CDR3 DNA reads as TGTGCCAGCGGCTACACTGAAGCTTTCTTT. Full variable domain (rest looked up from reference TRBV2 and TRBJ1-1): EPEVTQTPSHQVTQMGQEVILRCVPISNHLYFYWYRQILGQKVEFLVSFYNNEISEKSEIFDDQFSVERPDGSNFTLKIRSTKLEDSAMYFCASGYTEAFFGQGTRLTVV.

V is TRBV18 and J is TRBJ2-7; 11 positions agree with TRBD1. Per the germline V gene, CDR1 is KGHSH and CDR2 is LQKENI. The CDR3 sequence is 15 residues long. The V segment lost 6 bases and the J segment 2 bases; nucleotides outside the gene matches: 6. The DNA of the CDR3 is TGTGCCAGCTCGCCTCCGGGACAGGGGGCCTACGAGCAGTACGTC. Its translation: CASSPPGQGAYEQYV.

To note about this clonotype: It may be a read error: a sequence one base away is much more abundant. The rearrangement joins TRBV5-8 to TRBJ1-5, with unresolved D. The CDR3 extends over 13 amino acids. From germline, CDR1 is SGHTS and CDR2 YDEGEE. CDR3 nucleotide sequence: TGTGCCGGCAGCTTGGAGGTTTCTCAGCCCCAGCATTTT. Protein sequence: CAGSLEVSQPQHF.

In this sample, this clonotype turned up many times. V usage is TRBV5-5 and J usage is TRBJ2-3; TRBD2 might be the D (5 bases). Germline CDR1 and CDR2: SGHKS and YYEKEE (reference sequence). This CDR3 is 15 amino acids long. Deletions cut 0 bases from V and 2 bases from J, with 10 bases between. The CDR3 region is CASSLETGFTDTQYF. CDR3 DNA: TGTGCCAGCAGCTTGGAAACGGGGTTCACAGATACGCAGTATTTT.

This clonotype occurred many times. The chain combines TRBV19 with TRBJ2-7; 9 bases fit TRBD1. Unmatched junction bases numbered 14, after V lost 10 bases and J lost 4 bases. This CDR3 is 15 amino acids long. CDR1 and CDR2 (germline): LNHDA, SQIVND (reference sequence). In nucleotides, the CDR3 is TGTGCCATACCGGGCCGGGGACAGGGCTTGTACGAGCAGTACGTC. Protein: CAIPGRGQGLYEQYV.

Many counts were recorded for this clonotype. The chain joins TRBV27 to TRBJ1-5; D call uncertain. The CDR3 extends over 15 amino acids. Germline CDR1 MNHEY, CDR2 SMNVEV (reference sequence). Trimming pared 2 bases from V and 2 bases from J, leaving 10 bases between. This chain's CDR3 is CASSLSRRGNQPQHF. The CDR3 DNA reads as TGTGCCAGCAGTTTAAGTCGGCGGGGCAATCAGCCCCAGCATTTT.

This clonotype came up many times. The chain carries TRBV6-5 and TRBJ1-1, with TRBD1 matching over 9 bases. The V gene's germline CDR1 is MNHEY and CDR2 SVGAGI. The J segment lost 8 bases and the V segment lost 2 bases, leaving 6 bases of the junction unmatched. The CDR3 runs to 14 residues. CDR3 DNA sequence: TGTGCCAGCAGTTACCCGGGGACAGGGACAGAAGCTTTCTTT. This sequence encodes CASSYPGTGTEAFF.

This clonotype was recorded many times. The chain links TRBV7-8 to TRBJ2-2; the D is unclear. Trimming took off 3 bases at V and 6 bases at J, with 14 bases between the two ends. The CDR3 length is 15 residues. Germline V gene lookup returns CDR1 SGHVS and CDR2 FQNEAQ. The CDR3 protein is CASSFLSSGAGELFF. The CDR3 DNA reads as TGTGCCAGCAGCTTCCTCTCTAGTGGAGCCGGGGAGCTGTTTTTT. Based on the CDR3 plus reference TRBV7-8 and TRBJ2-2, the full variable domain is GAGVSQSPRYKVAKRGQDVALRCDPISGHVSLFWYQQALGQGPEFLTYFQNEAQLDKSGLPSDRFFAERPEGSVSTLKIQRTQQEDSAVYLCASSFLSSGAGELFFGEGSRLTVL.

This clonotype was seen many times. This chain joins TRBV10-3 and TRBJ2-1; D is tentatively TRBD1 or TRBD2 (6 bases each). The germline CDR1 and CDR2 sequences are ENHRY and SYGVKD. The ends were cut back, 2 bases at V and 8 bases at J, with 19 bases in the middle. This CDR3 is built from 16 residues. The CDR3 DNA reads TGTGCCATCAGTGAGCCTCTGACTAGGACAGACCATGAGCAGTTCTTC. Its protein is CAISEPLTRTDHEQFF.

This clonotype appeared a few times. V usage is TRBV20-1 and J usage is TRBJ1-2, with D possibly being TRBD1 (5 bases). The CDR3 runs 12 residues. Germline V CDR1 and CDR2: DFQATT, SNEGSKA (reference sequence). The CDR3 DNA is TGCAGGACGGGGCCCGCTAACTATGGCTACACCTTC. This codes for CRTGPANYGYTF.

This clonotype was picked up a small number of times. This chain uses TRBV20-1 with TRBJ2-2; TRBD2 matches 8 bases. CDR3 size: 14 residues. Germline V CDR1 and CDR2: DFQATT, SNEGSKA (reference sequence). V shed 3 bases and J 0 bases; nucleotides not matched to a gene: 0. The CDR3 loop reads CSARGLANTGELFF. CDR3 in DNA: TGCAGTGCTAGGGGACTAGCGAACACCGGGGAGCTGTTTTTT.

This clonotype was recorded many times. DNA for the CDR3: TGTGCCAGCAGTATCGGGGGGCCAAAGTACAATGAGCAGTTCTTC. Translated: CASSIGGPKYNEQFF. This chain connects TRBV2 to TRBJ2-1; tentative D call: TRBD2 (7 bases). Germline CDR1 SNHLY, CDR2 FYNNEI. The CDR3 runs 15 residues. Between the trimmed V and J ends, which lost 5 bases and 4 bases, there was a span of 15 bases.

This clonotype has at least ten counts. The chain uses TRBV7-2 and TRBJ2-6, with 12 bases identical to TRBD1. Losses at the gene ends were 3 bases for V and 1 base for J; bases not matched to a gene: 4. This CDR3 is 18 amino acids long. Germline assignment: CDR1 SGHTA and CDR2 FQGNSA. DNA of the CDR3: TGTGCCAGCAGCTTGGCGGGACAGGGGGCTTCTGGGGCCAACGTCCTGACTTTC. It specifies CASSLAGQGASGANVLTF.

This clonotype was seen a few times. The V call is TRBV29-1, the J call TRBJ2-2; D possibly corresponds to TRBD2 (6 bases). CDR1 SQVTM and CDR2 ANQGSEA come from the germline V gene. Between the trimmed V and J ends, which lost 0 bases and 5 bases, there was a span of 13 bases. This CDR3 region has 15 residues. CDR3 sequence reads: CSVEDEEGRTGELFF. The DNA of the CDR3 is TGCAGCGTTGAAGATGAGGAGGGAAGGACCGGGGAGCTGTTTTTT.

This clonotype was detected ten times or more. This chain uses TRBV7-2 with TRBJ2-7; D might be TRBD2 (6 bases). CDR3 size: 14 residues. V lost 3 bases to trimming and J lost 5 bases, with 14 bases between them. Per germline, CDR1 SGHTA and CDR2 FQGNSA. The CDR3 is CASSLGLASHEQYF. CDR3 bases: TGTGCCAGCAGCTTGGGACTGGCATCTCACGAGCAGTACTTC.

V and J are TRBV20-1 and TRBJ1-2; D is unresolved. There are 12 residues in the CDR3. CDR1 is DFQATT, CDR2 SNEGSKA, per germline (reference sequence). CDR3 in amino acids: CSAGGVDYGYTF. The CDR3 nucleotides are TGCAGCGCGGGCGGGGTGGACTATGGCTACACCTTC.

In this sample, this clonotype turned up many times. CDR3 sequence: CASSLAAYFGLGGEKLFF. In nucleotides, the CDR3 is TGTGCCAGCAGCTTAGCGGCCTATTTCGGTCTGGGGGGAGAAAAACTGTTTTTT. The rearrangement uses TRBV7-2 and TRBJ1-4, with TRBD1 as a possible D gene (5 bases). Trimming took off 0 bases at V and 8 bases at J, with 22 bases between the two ends. The CDR3 is made up of 18 amino acids. Germline V gene sequence: CDR1 SGHTA, CDR2 FQGNSA.